Listed below are T cell receptor beta chains from one sample, sequenced in a study of regulatory T cells in long-lasting Graves disease. TCRdb processed the multiplex PCR reads anew with MiXCR; each CDR3 protein has one entry. The sample carries 500,000 to 700,000 distinct CDR3 sequences, approximately 31% recorded once. Sample: peripheral blood mononuclear cells (PBMCs), taken when the disease was refractory, from a patient treated with antithyroid drugs. All receptors come from a female donor with Graves disease. Both conserved end residues are part of each CDR3. The D gene is left open where the match is weak. For some rows the clone size is stated as once, few or many, or as a class when expanded; others skip it.

j_gene: TRBJ1-6
abundance: few
d_gene: NA
v_gene: TRBV6-1
CDR3nt: TGTGCCAGTAAGGGACCTTCAGGGAATTCACCCCTCCACTTT
CDR3aa: CASKGPSGNSPLHF

j_gene: TRBJ2-2
abundance: NA
d_gene: TRBD2
v_gene: TRBV28
CDR3nt: TGTGCCAGCACCATCCGCCTAGCGGGAGCCCCCGGGGAGCTGTTTTTT
CDR3aa: CASTIRLAGAPGELFF

j_gene: TRBJ2-2
abundance: NA
d_gene: TRBD2
v_gene: TRBV12-3/TRBV12-4
CDR3nt: TGTGCCAGCAGTCCTGGGACTAGCGGGAGTGAGATCACCGGGGAGCTGTTTTTT
CDR3aa: CASSPGTSGSEITGELFF

j_gene: TRBJ2-2
abundance: NA
d_gene: TRBD1
v_gene: TRBV12-3/TRBV12-4
CDR3nt: TGTGCCAGCAGTTTGCTCGACAGGGCGAACACCGGGGAGCTGTTTTTT
CDR3aa: CASSLLDRANTGELFF

j_gene: TRBJ1-2
abundance: many
d_gene: NA
v_gene: TRBV27
CDR3nt: TGTGCCAGCAGTTTAGTAGCAGCTAACTATGGCTACACCTTC
CDR3aa: CASSLVAANYGYTF

j_gene: TRBJ2-5
abundance: many
d_gene: NA
v_gene: TRBV6-2/TRBV6-3
CDR3nt: TGTGCCAGCAGTGGAACGTACCAAGAGACCCAGTACTTC
CDR3aa: CASSGTYQETQYF

j_gene: TRBJ2-7
abundance: NA
d_gene: TRBD2
v_gene: TRBV11-1
CDR3nt: TGTGCCAGCAGCGACGGGACTAGCGGGAGGGGCTCCTACGAGCAGTACTTC
CDR3aa: CASSDGTSGRGSYEQYF

j_gene: TRBJ1-2
abundance: NA
d_gene: NA
v_gene: TRBV12-5
CDR3nt: TGTGCTAGTGGTTTGGCAGGGGACTATGGCTACACCTTC
CDR3aa: CASGLAGDYGYTF

j_gene: TRBJ1-2
abundance: few
d_gene: TRBD1
v_gene: TRBV12-3/TRBV12-4
CDR3nt: TGTGCCAGCACCCCGGACAGGGGTTATGGCTACACCTTC
CDR3aa: CASTPDRGYGYTF

j_gene: TRBJ2-7
abundance: few
d_gene: NA
v_gene: TRBV12-5
CDR3nt: TGTGCTAGTGGTTTGGACGGCTCCTACGAGCAGTACTTC
CDR3aa: CASGLDGSYEQYF

j_gene: TRBJ1-2
abundance: NA
d_gene: TRBD1
v_gene: TRBV12-3/TRBV12-4
CDR3nt: TGTGCCAGCAGTACCTACAGGGGTCACTATGGCTACACCTTC
CDR3aa: CASSTYRGHYGYTF

j_gene: TRBJ2-7
abundance: NA
d_gene: NA
v_gene: TRBV20-1
CDR3nt: TGCAGTGCTAGCACCGGGACAACCTACGAGCAGTACTTC
CDR3aa: CSASTGTTYEQYF

j_gene: TRBJ2-5
abundance: few
d_gene: TRBD2
v_gene: TRBV7-9
CDR3nt: TGTGCCAGCAGCGAGACTAGCGGGATGTTCGAAGAGACCCAGTACTTC
CDR3aa: CASSETSGMFEETQYF

j_gene: TRBJ1-5
abundance: few
d_gene: TRBD1
v_gene: TRBV24-1
CDR3nt: TGTGCCACCAGTGATTTGATCCATGTAGTAACAGGGGAAGTGGTGAGCAATCAGCCCCAGCATTTT
CDR3aa: CATSDLIHVVTGEVVSNQPQHF

j_gene: TRBJ2-1
abundance: NA
d_gene: NA
v_gene: TRBV19
CDR3nt: TGTGCCAGTAGTACTAACTCCGACCCCAGCTCCTACAATGAGCAGTTCTTC
CDR3aa: CASSTNSDPSSYNEQFF

j_gene: TRBJ1-2
abundance: few
d_gene: NA
v_gene: TRBV3-1
CDR3nt: TGTGCCAGCAGCCAAAGCCGAAGTTACTATGGCTACACCTTC
CDR3aa: CASSQSRSYYGYTF

j_gene: TRBJ2-1
abundance: NA
d_gene: TRBD2
v_gene: TRBV6-2/TRBV6-3
CDR3nt: TGTGCCAGCAGACATCTGGGGAGCGGGAGTTACAATGAGCAGTTCTTC
CDR3aa: CASRHLGSGSYNEQFF

j_gene: TRBJ1-5
abundance: many
d_gene: TRBD1
v_gene: TRBV2
CDR3nt: TGTGCCAGCAGTGCCGGGACAGCCATTAATCAGCCCCAGCATTTT
CDR3aa: CASSAGTAINQPQHF

j_gene: TRBJ2-2
abundance: NA
d_gene: TRBD1
v_gene: TRBV6-2/TRBV6-3
CDR3nt: TGTGCCAGCATAACCGGGACAGGGGATAACACCGGGGAGCTGTTTTTT
CDR3aa: CASITGTGDNTGELFF

j_gene: TRBJ2-2
abundance: many
d_gene: NA
v_gene: TRBV12-3/TRBV12-4
CDR3nt: TGTGCCAGCAGTTTCAGCGGAGCCGAGAACACCGGGGAGCTGTTTTTT
CDR3aa: CASSFSGAENTGELFF

j_gene: TRBJ1-5
abundance: few
d_gene: NA
v_gene: TRBV9
CDR3nt: TGTGCCAGCAGCCCACAGGGAGAAGGTCAGCCCCAGCATTTT
CDR3aa: CASSPQGEGQPQHF

j_gene: TRBJ1-5
abundance: NA
d_gene: NA
v_gene: TRBV2
CDR3nt: TGTGCCAGCAGTGAAGATGGCAGGGCCAATCAGCCCCAGCATTTT
CDR3aa: CASSEDGRANQPQHF

j_gene: TRBJ1-1
abundance: many
d_gene: NA
v_gene: TRBV7-3
CDR3nt: TGTGCCAGCAGCTTAACAGGTTTCACTGAAGCTTTCTTT
CDR3aa: CASSLTGFTEAFF

j_gene: TRBJ1-5
abundance: NA
d_gene: NA
v_gene: TRBV30
CDR3nt: TGTGCCTGGAGTGGGGGACACGATAGCAATCAGCCCCAGCATTTT
CDR3aa: CAWSGGHDSNQPQHF

j_gene: TRBJ1-4
abundance: NA
d_gene: TRBD1
v_gene: TRBV7-9
CDR3nt: TGTGCCAGCAGCTCAGGCCGGGACAGTCATGAAAAACTGTTTTTT
CDR3aa: CASSSGRDSHEKLFF

j_gene: TRBJ1-2
abundance: many
d_gene: NA
v_gene: TRBV2
CDR3nt: TGTGCCAGCAGTGAACATAGTGGCTACACCTTC
CDR3aa: CASSEHSGYTF

j_gene: TRBJ1-2
abundance: few
d_gene: TRBD1
v_gene: TRBV12-3/TRBV12-4
CDR3nt: TGTGCCAGCACCACGGACAGGGGTAACTATGGCTACACCTTC
CDR3aa: CASTTDRGNYGYTF

j_gene: TRBJ2-3
abundance: few
d_gene: NA
v_gene: TRBV6-2/TRBV6-3
CDR3nt: TGTGCCAGCGGGAAACGCACAGATACGCAGTATTTT
CDR3aa: CASGKRTDTQYF

j_gene: TRBJ2-5
abundance: few
d_gene: NA
v_gene: TRBV5-6
CDR3nt: TGTGCCAGCAGCTTGGGGGCAAAGGGAAATCAAGAGACCCAGTACTTC
CDR3aa: CASSLGAKGNQETQYF

j_gene: TRBJ2-6
abundance: few
d_gene: NA
v_gene: TRBV12-3/TRBV12-4
CDR3nt: TGTGCCAGCAGTTTTTCCAGGGCTGGGGCCAACGTCCTGACTTTC
CDR3aa: CASSFSRAGANVLTF

j_gene: TRBJ1-2
abundance: NA
d_gene: NA
v_gene: TRBV27
CDR3nt: TGTGCCAGCAGTCCATACGCGACAGGAGGCTATGGCTACACCTTC
CDR3aa: CASSPYATGGYGYTF

j_gene: TRBJ1-1
abundance: NA
d_gene: NA
v_gene: TRBV19
CDR3nt: TGTGCCAGTAGTATAGTGGGACATACTAACACTGAAGCTTTCTTT
CDR3aa: CASSIVGHTNTEAFF

j_gene: TRBJ1-5
abundance: few
d_gene: NA
v_gene: TRBV27
CDR3nt: TGTGCCAGCAGTTCGCGGGCTCGCAATCAGCCCCAGCATTTT
CDR3aa: CASSSRARNQPQHF

j_gene: TRBJ2-7
abundance: once
d_gene: NA
v_gene: TRBV5-1
CDR3nt: TGCGCCAGCAGCCCGCGCAGGGATGGGTACGAGCAGTACTTC
CDR3aa: CASSPRRDGYEQYF

j_gene: TRBJ1-2
abundance: few
d_gene: NA
v_gene: TRBV19
CDR3nt: TGTGCCAGTAGTGTGACAGACGTCTATGGCTACACCTTC
CDR3aa: CASSVTDVYGYTF

j_gene: TRBJ2-3
abundance: NA
d_gene: NA
v_gene: TRBV2
CDR3nt: TGTGCCAGCGAACTGGACTACAGCACAGATACGCAGTATTTT
CDR3aa: CASELDYSTDTQYF

j_gene: TRBJ2-5
abundance: NA
d_gene: TRBD1
v_gene: TRBV20-1
CDR3nt: TGCAGTGCTAGAGTTCCAGGGGGCGCAGAGACCCAGTACTTC
CDR3aa: CSARVPGGAETQYF

j_gene: TRBJ1-2
abundance: few
d_gene: TRBD1
v_gene: TRBV5-1
CDR3nt: TGCGCCAGCAGTCCGGCAGGGGGCGGCTATGGCTACACCTTC
CDR3aa: CASSPAGGGYGYTF

j_gene: TRBJ2-7
abundance: NA
d_gene: NA
v_gene: TRBV9
CDR3nt: TGTGCCAGCAGCGTAGTTGGATCGGGAGAAGGTGAGCAGTACTTC
CDR3aa: CASSVVGSGEGEQYF

j_gene: TRBJ1-5
abundance: NA
d_gene: TRBD1
v_gene: TRBV7-9
CDR3nt: TGTGCCAGCAGCTTGGACAGGGACGTAGATCAGCCCCAGCATTTT
CDR3aa: CASSLDRDVDQPQHF

j_gene: TRBJ2-2
abundance: few
d_gene: NA
v_gene: TRBV5-1
CDR3nt: TGCGCCAGCAGTTTATCCGGGAAATCGAACACCGGGGAGCTGTTTTTT
CDR3aa: CASSLSGKSNTGELFF

j_gene: TRBJ2-5
abundance: NA
d_gene: NA
v_gene: TRBV19
CDR3nt: TGTGCCAGTAGTAGGACAGCAGACGAACAAGAGACCCAGTACTTC
CDR3aa: CASSRTADEQETQYF

j_gene: TRBJ2-7
abundance: many
d_gene: NA
v_gene: TRBV12-3/TRBV12-4
CDR3nt: TGTGCCAGCAGTTTAGGGGGCATGCCCTACGAGCAGTACTTC
CDR3aa: CASSLGGMPYEQYF

j_gene: TRBJ1-1
abundance: NA
d_gene: NA
v_gene: TRBV12-3/TRBV12-4
CDR3nt: TGTGCCAGCAGTCCGGGCCTGGCCAGGGGTGAAACTGAAGCTTTCTTT
CDR3aa: CASSPGLARGETEAFF

j_gene: TRBJ1-5
abundance: NA
d_gene: NA
v_gene: TRBV6-2/TRBV6-3
CDR3nt: TGTGCCAGCAGACCACCCGCCCTCCAGCCCCAGCATTTT
CDR3aa: CASRPPALQPQHF

j_gene: TRBJ1-5
abundance: NA
d_gene: TRBD1
v_gene: TRBV6-2/TRBV6-3
CDR3nt: TGTGCCAGCATTTACAGGGGAAGCAATCAGCCCCAGCATTTT
CDR3aa: CASIYRGSNQPQHF

j_gene: TRBJ1-1
abundance: few
d_gene: NA
v_gene: TRBV6-1
CDR3nt: TGTGCCAGCATCAAGGCGGGGTTGGGGGCCGAAGCTTTCTTT
CDR3aa: CASIKAGLGAEAFF

j_gene: TRBJ1-1
abundance: few
d_gene: NA
v_gene: TRBV11-2
CDR3nt: TGTGCCAGCAGCCGCCACACAACGAACACTGAAGCTTTCTTT
CDR3aa: CASSRHTTNTEAFF

j_gene: TRBJ2-2
abundance: once
d_gene: TRBD1
v_gene: TRBV5-5
CDR3nt: TGTGCCAGCAGCGTACGGGACAGGGGGTCGGAGGAGCTGTTTTTT
CDR3aa: CASSVRDRGSEELFF

j_gene: TRBJ2-1
abundance: NA
d_gene: TRBD1
v_gene: TRBV13
CDR3nt: TGTGCCAGCAGCCCACCGACAGGGATTGAGCAGTTCTTC
CDR3aa: CASSPPTGIEQFF

j_gene: TRBJ2-5
abundance: NA
d_gene: NA
v_gene: TRBV6-4
CDR3nt: TGTGCCAGCAGTAGGGACTCCGAGTTTAGGGAGACCCAGTACTTC
CDR3aa: CASSRDSEFRETQYF

j_gene: TRBJ2-5
abundance: many
d_gene: TRBD1
v_gene: TRBV12-3/TRBV12-4
CDR3nt: TGTGCCAGCAGCCCCGGGACAGGGGGTCGAGAGACCCAGTACTTC
CDR3aa: CASSPGTGGRETQYF

j_gene: TRBJ2-7
abundance: few
d_gene: NA
v_gene: TRBV20-1
CDR3nt: TGCAGTGCTACTCGACAGCCCTACGAGCAGTACTTC
CDR3aa: CSATRQPYEQYF

j_gene: TRBJ2-7
abundance: NA
d_gene: TRBD1
v_gene: TRBV28
CDR3nt: TGTGCCAGCAGTTCGCCGGGACAGGGCGGCCACGAGCAGTACTTC
CDR3aa: CASSSPGQGGHEQYF

j_gene: TRBJ1-1
abundance: NA
d_gene: NA
v_gene: TRBV10-3
CDR3nt: TGTGCCATCAGTGGCCTCAGGGAGTGGGGCACTGAAGCTTTCTTT
CDR3aa: CAISGLREWGTEAFF